The 12 T cell receptor beta chains below were found in one sample sequenced in a study of neurological immune-mediated disorders. TCRdb re-derived calls from the 5' RACE reads in MiXCR, one entry per CDR3 protein. The profile shows tens of thousands of distinct CDR3 sequences, over 2% of them singletons. The sequencing input was PBMCs. These receptors came from a man aged 50 to 60 with multiple sclerosis.

This clonotype showed up many times. CDR3 protein: CASSLGLMNTEAFF. As DNA, the CDR3 is TGTGCCAGCAGCTTGGGGTTAATGAACACTGAAGCTTTCTTT. The J gene is TRBJ1-1, the V gene TRBV5-6; D is unclear. Germline CDR1 SGHDT, CDR2 YYEEEE. V was shortened by 0 bases and J by 0 bases, with 6 bases between the two germline ends. This CDR3 contains 14 residues.

This clonotype was counted at least ten times. The CDR3 sequence is CASSLWAGDQPQHF. The CDR3 DNA sequence: TGTGCCAGCAGCTTATGGGCAGGGGATCAGCCCCAGCATTTT. The chain uses TRBV7-2 and TRBJ1-5; TRBD1 might be the D (6 bases). V lost 2 bases and J lost 5, with 10 bases in between. The CDR3 consists of 14 residues. The germline V gene encodes CDR1 SGHTA and CDR2 FQGNSA.

The table lists this clonotype with many counts. J is TRBJ2-2 and V is TRBV12-3 or TRBV12-4; perhaps TRBD1 as D (6 bases). The CDR3 covers 13 residues. Trimming took off 7 bases at V and 2 bases at J, with 8 bases between the two ends. CDR3: CASTDSNTGELFF. CDR3 nucleotide sequence: TGTGCCAGCACGGACAGTAACACCGGGGAGCTGTTTTTT.

Points on this clonotype: A read error may explain this, as a much larger clone is one base away. Lacking the conserved final phenylalanine or tryptophan, this CDR3 likely reflects a read error. This rearrangement joins TRBV14 to TRBJ2-1; D is undetermined. The V end was cut by 0 bases, the J end by 11 bases, with 5 bases between. CDR1 is SGHDN, CDR2 FVKESK, per germline. The CDR3 runs to 11 residues. This CDR3 reads CASSQERQQFL. The DNA for the CDR3 is TGTGCCAGCAGCCAAGAAAGGCAGCAGTTCCTC.

The table lists this clonotype with a few counts. The junction departs from the called germline gene at one end, perhaps through a read error. The chain has TRBV9 and TRBJ1-6, with no clear D. Germline loops: CDR1 SGDLS, CDR2 YYNGEE. The CDR3 runs to 16 residues. The CDR3 region has the DNA TGTGCCAGCAGCGACGACGTAAGCTCCTATAATTCACCCCTCAACTTT. It translates to CASSDDVSSYNSPLNF.

The sample holds many counts of this clonotype. The chain uses TRBV3-1 and TRBJ2-7; D could derive from TRBD1 or TRBD2 (5 bases each). Trimming cost V 3 bases and J 6 bases, with 9 bases left between them. Looked up from germline, CDR1 is LGHDT and CDR2 is YNNKEL (reference sequence). The length of the CDR3 is 12 residues. DNA for the CDR3: TGTGCCAGCAGCCATGGGGCGGGCGAGCAGTACTTC. Amino acids: CASSHGAGEQYF.

This clonotype showed up many times. This chain uses TRBV20-1 with TRBJ1-4, with 9 bases that match TRBD1. The length of the CDR3 is 13 residues. J lost 6 bases, V lost 5 bases, and 4 bases had no gene match. Looked up from germline, CDR1 is DFQATT and CDR2 is SNEGSKA (reference sequence). This CDR3 reads CSAQTGGHEKLFF. The CDR3 DNA sequence: TGCAGTGCTCAGACAGGGGGGCATGAAAAACTGTTTTTT.

This clonotype was detected ten times or more. V is TRBV3-1 and J is TRBJ2-7; 9 bases align to TRBD2. Germline values: CDR1 LGHDT, CDR2 YNNKEL (reference sequence). This CDR3 is 17 amino acids long. V was clipped by 1 base and J by 3 bases; unmatched bases: 10. CDR3: CASSQVDPWRGGYEQYF. Written as DNA, the CDR3 is TGTGCCAGCAGCCAAGTCGACCCCTGGCGGGGGGGCTACGAGCAGTACTTC.

This clonotype has at least ten counts. This sequence joins TRBV10-3 and TRBJ2-3, with D hard to call. The ends were cut back, 3 bases at V and 3 bases at J, with 4 bases in the middle. The CDR3 contains 12 residues. Germline-derived CDR1 and CDR2 are ENHRY and SYGVKD. The CDR3 DNA reads as TGTGCCATCAGTGATAGGACAGATACGCAGTATTTT. This sequence encodes CAISDRTDTQYF.

With respect to this clonotype: Given a much more abundant clone one base away, this may be a read error. V usage is TRBV28 and J usage is TRBJ2-3, with a tentative D call TRBD2 (5 bases). V shed 6 bases and J shed 0 bases, with 10 bases lying between them. The CDR3 runs to 14 residues. CDR1 and CDR2 (germline): MDHEN, SYDVKM. CDR3 bases: TGTGCCAGCAGGACCGGGAATAGCACAGATACGCAGTATTTT. Residues: CASRTGNSTDTQYF.

This clonotype was picked up many times. The rearrangement uses TRBV14 and TRBJ1-1; no clear D. The germline V and J ends were trimmed by 2 bases and 4 bases, with 11 bases remaining between them. CDR3 length equals 14 residues. Looked up from germline, CDR1 is SGHDN and CDR2 is FVKESK. Here the CDR3 reads CASSQHHGLTEAFF. The CDR3 region has the DNA TGTGCCAGCAGCCAACATCACGGACTCACTGAAGCTTTCTTT.

The sample holds many counts of this clonotype. The gene calls are TRBV14 and TRBJ1-1; 7 bases match TRBD1. Germline-derived CDR1 and CDR2 are SGHDN and FVKESK. The CDR3 sequence is 15 residues long. Losses at the gene ends were 4 bases for V and 8 bases for J; bases not matched to a gene: 13. The CDR3 nucleotides are TGTGCCAGCAGCCCATTCCTGCGACAGGGCGGCGAAGCTTTCTTT. It yields the protein CASSPFLRQGGEAFF. Supplemented by reference TRBV14 and TRBJ1-1, the full variable domain reads EAGVTQFPSHSVIEKGQTVTLRCDPISGHDNLYWYRRVMGKEIKFLLHFVKESKQDESGMPNNRFLAERTGGTYSTLKVQPAELEDSGVYFCASSPFLRQGGEAFFGQGTRLTVV.